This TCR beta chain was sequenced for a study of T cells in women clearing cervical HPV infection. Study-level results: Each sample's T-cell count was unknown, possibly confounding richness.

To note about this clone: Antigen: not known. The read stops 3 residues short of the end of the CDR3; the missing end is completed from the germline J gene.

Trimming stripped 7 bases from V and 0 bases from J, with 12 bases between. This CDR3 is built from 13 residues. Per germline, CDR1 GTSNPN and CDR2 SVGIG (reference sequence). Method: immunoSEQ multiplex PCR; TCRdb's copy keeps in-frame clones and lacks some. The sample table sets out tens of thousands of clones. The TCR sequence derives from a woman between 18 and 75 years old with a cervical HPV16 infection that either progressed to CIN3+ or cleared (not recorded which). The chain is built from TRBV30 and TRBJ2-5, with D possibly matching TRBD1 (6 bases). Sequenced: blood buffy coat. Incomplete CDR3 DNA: TGTGCCTCCCACAGGGCTCACCAAGAGACC. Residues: CASHRAHQET. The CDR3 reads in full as CASHRAHQETQYF.